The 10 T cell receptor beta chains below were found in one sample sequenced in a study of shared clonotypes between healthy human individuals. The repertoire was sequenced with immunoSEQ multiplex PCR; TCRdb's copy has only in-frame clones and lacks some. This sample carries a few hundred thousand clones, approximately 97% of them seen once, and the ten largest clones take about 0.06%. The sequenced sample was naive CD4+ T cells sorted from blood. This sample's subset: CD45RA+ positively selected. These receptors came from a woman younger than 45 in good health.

CDR3 amino acids: CASSLVATSVLNEQFF. The CDR3 nucleotides are TGTGCCAGCAGCTTAGTAGCGACTAGCGTCCTCAATGAGCAGTTCTTC. V is TRBV11-3 and J is TRBJ2-1; 8 bases are a match to TRBD2. The V and J ends lost 1 base and 6 bases, in that order; junction bases with no gene match: 8. Germline CDR1 SGHNT, CDR2 YENEEA. The CDR3 runs 16 residues. The variable domain in full, with the rest retrieved from reference TRBV11-3 and TRBJ2-1, is EAGVVQSPRYKIIEKKQPVAFWCNPISGHNTLYWYLQNLGQGPELLIRYENEEAVDDSQLPKDRFSAERLKGVDSTLKIQPAELGDSAVYLCASSLVATSVLNEQFFGPGTRLTVL.

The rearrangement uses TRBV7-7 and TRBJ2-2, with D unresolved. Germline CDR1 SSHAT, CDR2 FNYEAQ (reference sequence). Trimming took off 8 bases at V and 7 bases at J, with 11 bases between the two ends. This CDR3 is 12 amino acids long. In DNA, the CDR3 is TGTGCCAGCCCGGGTCCACACGGGGAGCTGTTTTTT. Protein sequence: CASPGPHGELFF.

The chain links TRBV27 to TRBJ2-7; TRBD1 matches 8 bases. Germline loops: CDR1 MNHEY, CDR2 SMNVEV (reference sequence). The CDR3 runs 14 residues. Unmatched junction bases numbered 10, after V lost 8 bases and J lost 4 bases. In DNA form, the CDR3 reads TGTGCCAGCTCTCCCCTGCAGGGGGCTTACGAGCAGTACTTC. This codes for CASSPLQGAYEQYF.

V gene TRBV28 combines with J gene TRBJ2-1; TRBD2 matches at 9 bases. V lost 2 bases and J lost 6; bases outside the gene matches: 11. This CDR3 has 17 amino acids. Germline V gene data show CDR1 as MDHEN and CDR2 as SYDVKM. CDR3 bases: TGTGCCAGCAGTTTACCACGGGGTAGCGGGAGTTCCAATGAGCAGTTCTTC. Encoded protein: CASSLPRGSGSSNEQFF. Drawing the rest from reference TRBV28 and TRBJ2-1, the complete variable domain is DVKVTQSSRYLVKRTGEKVFLECVQDMDHENMFWYRQDPGLGLRLIYFSYDVKMKEKGDIPEGYSVSREKKERFSLILESASTNQTSMYLCASSLPRGSGSSNEQFFGPGTRLTVL.

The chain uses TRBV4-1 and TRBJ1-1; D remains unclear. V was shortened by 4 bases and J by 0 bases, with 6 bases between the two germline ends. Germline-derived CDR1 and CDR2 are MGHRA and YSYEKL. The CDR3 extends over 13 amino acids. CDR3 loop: CASSPKVNTEAFF. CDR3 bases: TGCGCCAGCAGCCCCAAAGTGAACACTGAAGCTTTCTTT.

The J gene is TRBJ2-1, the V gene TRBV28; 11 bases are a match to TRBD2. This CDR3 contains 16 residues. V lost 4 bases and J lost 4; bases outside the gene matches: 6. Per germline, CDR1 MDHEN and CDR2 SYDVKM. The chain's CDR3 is CASSSSGTSGYNEQFF. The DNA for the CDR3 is TGTGCCAGCAGTTCATCCGGGACTAGCGGATACAATGAGCAGTTCTTC.

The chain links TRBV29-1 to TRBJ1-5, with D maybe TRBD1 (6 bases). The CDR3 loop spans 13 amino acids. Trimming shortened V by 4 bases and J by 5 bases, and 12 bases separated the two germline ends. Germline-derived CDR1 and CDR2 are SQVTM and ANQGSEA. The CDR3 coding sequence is TGCAGCGTTGCGGCAGGGGACGATCAGCCCCAGCATTTT. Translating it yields CSVAAGDDQPQHF.

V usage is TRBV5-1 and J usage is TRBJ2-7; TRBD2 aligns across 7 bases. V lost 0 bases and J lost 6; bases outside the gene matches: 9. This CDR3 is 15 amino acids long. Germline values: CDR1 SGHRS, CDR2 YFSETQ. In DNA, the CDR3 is TGCGCCAGCAGCTTGGTGGCGGGAGAGCCCCTCGAGCAGTACTTC. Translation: CASSLVAGEPLEQYF.

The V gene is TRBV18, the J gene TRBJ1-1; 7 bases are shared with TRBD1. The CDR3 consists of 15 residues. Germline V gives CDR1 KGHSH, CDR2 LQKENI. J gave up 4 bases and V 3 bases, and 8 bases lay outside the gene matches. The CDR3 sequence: CASSPPPGQPTEAFF. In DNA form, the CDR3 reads TGTGCCAGCTCACCGCCACCGGGACAGCCCACTGAAGCTTTCTTT.

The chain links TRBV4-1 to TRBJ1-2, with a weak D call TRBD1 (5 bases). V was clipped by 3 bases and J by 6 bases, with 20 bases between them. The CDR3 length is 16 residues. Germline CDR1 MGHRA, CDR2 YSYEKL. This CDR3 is CASSHVAGDRVNGYTF. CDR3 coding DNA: TGCGCCAGCAGCCATGTTGCGGGGGACCGTGTTAATGGCTACACCTTC.